Listed here are 25 T cell receptor beta chains from one sample, sequenced in a study of CD4 T cells in relation to SARS-CoV-2 and coronaviruses. No antigen is known for these receptors. Libraries were prepared by immunoSEQ multiplex PCR; TCRdb keeps only in-frame clonotypes and omits some of them. This sample has some 19,000 clones, with 76% found just once. Before the COVID-19 pandemic, during about 2011-2019, CD4+ T cells were taken from unexposed donors. Isolation of CD4+ T cells took place after roughly nine days in culture. Sequenced sample: CD4+ T cells from PBMCs, cultured in vitro. These receptors came from a human donor in good health.

The CDR3 loop is CASSLPMNTEAFF. CDR3 DNA sequence: TGTGCCAGCAGCTTACCGATGAACACTGAAGCTTTCTTT. The chain links TRBV7-9 to TRBJ1-1; D not certain. The CDR3 covers 13 residues. Germline CDR1 is SEHNR and CDR2 is FQNEAQ (reference sequence). Trimming removed 2 bases from V and 0 bases from J, with 4 bases in between.

The rearrangement uses TRBV9 and TRBJ2-3; D is unclear. Germline CDR1 and CDR2: SGDLS and YYNGEE. V lost 0 bases, J lost 6 bases, and 17 bases lay in between. The CDR3 has 16 residues. The CDR3 here is CASSVGSGPVMDTQYF. Written as DNA, the CDR3 is TGTGCCAGCAGCGTAGGCAGTGGCCCGGTTATGGATACGCAGTATTTT.

V and J are TRBV7-2 and TRBJ1-5; D call uncertain. Per the germline V gene, CDR1 is SGHTA and CDR2 is FQGNSA. The V gene lost 1 base and the J gene lost 7 bases, with 14 bases spanning the gap. The length of the CDR3 is 15 residues. In DNA form, the CDR3 reads TGTGCCAGCAGCTTAGACGACGGGGAATGGCAGCCCCAGCATTTT. The encoded protein is CASSLDDGEWQPQHF.

The chain has TRBV24-1 and TRBJ2-1; 9 bases are a match to TRBD1. CDR1 and CDR2 (germline): KGHDR, SFDVKD. The CDR3 consists of 15 residues. With V trimmed by 3 bases and J by 12 bases, 11 bases remained unmatched. The CDR3 coding sequence is TGTGCCACCAGTGATCCACGAACGGACAGGGGCCGGCAGTTCTTC. As protein: CATSDPRTDRGRQFF.

The V gene is TRBV9, the J gene TRBJ2-5; 10 bases fit TRBD1. The CDR3 is made up of 16 amino acids. V shed 0 bases and J 5 bases; nucleotides not matched to a gene: 7. CDR1 is SGDLS and CDR2 is YYNGEE in the germline V gene. Written as DNA, the CDR3 is TGTGCCAGCAGCGTAGCCCCACGGACAGGGGGGGAGACCCAGTACTTC. The encoded protein is CASSVAPRTGGETQYF.

V and J are TRBV7-2 and TRBJ1-1; 7 bases align to TRBD1. This CDR3 comprises 15 residues. In germline, CDR1 is SGHTA, CDR2 FQGNSA. Trimming removed 1 base from V and 4 bases from J; junction bases left unmatched: 6. Here the CDR3 reads CASSLELRTGTEAFF. In DNA, the CDR3 is TGTGCCAGCAGCTTAGAGCTTAGGACAGGCACTGAAGCTTTCTTT.

V is TRBV5-1 and J is TRBJ2-3; no reliable D call. CDR1 and CDR2 (germline): SGHRS, YFSETQ. The length of the CDR3 is 12 residues. Trimming shortened V by 3 bases and J by 0 bases, and 2 bases separated the two germline ends. The CDR3 spells CASSSSTDTQYF. CDR3 in DNA: TGCGCCAGCAGCTCTAGCACAGATACGCAGTATTTT.

The chain combines TRBV27 with TRBJ1-2; D is possibly TRBD1 (5 bases). Trimming pared 3 bases from V and 1 base from J, leaving 9 bases between. In germline, CDR1 is MNHEY, CDR2 SMNVEV (reference sequence). The CDR3 sequence is 14 residues long. The CDR3 DNA follows: TGTGCCAGCAGTTTGGGACGGATTAACTATGGCTACACCTTC. Amino acids: CASSLGRINYGYTF.

The CDR3 DNA sequence: TGTGCCAGCAGTCCCCCCCTCAGGGACGGCTACACCTTC. It codes for CASSPPLRDGYTF. The V and J genes are TRBV28 and TRBJ1-2, with D possibly being TRBD1 (5 bases). CDR1 and CDR2 from the germline V gene are MDHEN and SYDVKM. Deletions cut 5 bases from V and 8 bases from J, with 15 bases between. The CDR3 is 13 amino acids.

This clone was seen only a few times. The CDR3 loop reads CASSRQGNSPLHF. In nucleotides, the CDR3 is TGTGCCAGCAGTCGACAGGGGAATTCACCCCTCCACTTT. This rearrangement joins TRBV6-5 to TRBJ1-6; TRBD1 matches at 8 bases. The junction had 1 base not matched to a gene; V was cut back by 5 bases and J by 7 bases. This CDR3 is built from 13 residues. The V gene's germline CDR1 is MNHEY and CDR2 SVGAGI.

The V and J genes are TRBV7-9 and TRBJ1-5; D may be TRBD1 (5 bases). The CDR3 contains 13 residues. The V end was cut by 6 bases, the J end by 2 bases, with 8 bases between. CDR1 SEHNR and CDR2 FQNEAQ come from the germline V gene (reference sequence). The CDR3 DNA reads TGTGCCAGCAGTACGACAGGCAATCAGCCCCAGCATTTT. Amino acids: CASSTTGNQPQHF.

The chain is built from TRBV4-1 and TRBJ1-1; D is ambiguous. With 1 base removed from V and 12 bases from J, the gap between germline ends came to 3 bases. This CDR3 has 9 residues. Looked up from germline, CDR1 is MGHRA and CDR2 is YSYEKL. CDR3 loop: CASSQGTFF. CDR3 nucleotide sequence: TGCGCCAGCAGCCAAGGAACTTTCTTT.

The V and J genes are TRBV15 and TRBJ1-1; D is unclear. V lost 0 bases to trimming and J lost 1 base, with 3 bases between them. Per germline, CDR1 LNHNV and CDR2 YYDKDF (reference sequence). This CDR3 spans 13 amino acids. The CDR3 here is CATSRDRNTEAFF. The CDR3 DNA is TGTGCCACCAGCAGAGATCGGAACACTGAAGCTTTCTTT.

The chain recombines TRBV30 with TRBJ1-5; TRBD1 is a possible D gene (6 bases). The V and J ends lost 5 bases and 7 bases respectively, with 12 bases between them. Germline CDR1 is GTSNPN and CDR2 is SVGIG (reference sequence). The CDR3 runs 12 residues. CDR3 DNA: TGTGCCTGGGACAGGACGGGACAGCCCCAGCATTTT. The encoded protein is CAWDRTGQPQHF.

The chain recombines TRBV7-9 with TRBJ1-4; 7 bases are shared with TRBD1. There are 16 residues in the CDR3. Germline-derived CDR1 and CDR2 are SEHNR and FQNEAQ (reference sequence). Trimming removed 5 bases from V and 3 bases from J; junction bases left unmatched: 9. CDR3 bases: TGTGCCAGCAGCCTACAGGGGCTAAACCCTAATGAAAAACTGTTTTTT. Translated, it gives CASSLQGLNPNEKLFF. Full variable domain (remainder filled in from reference TRBV7-9 and TRBJ1-4): DTGVSQNPRHKITKRGQNVTFRCDPISEHNRLYWYRQTLGQGPEFLTYFQNEAQLEKSRLLSDRFSAERPKGSFSTLEIQRTEQGDSAMYLCASSLQGLNPNEKLFFGSGTQLSVL.

The gene calls are TRBV5-4 and TRBJ2-1, with TRBD2 matching 10 bases. The trim removed 0 bases at V and 5 bases at J, leaving 8 bases unmatched. Germline V gene data show CDR1 as SGHNT and CDR2 as YYREEE (reference sequence). The CDR3 consists of 17 residues. CDR3 sequence reads: CASSLGASGSTHNEQFF. CDR3 coding DNA: TGTGCCAGCAGCTTGGGTGCTAGCGGGAGTACCCACAATGAGCAGTTCTTC.

The gene calls are TRBV11-2 and TRBJ2-7; 10 positions match TRBD2. Trimming at V came to 5 bases and at J to 7 bases, leaving 14 bases not matched to a gene. CDR3 length equals 16 residues. Germline V gene lookup returns CDR1 SGHAT and CDR2 FQNNGV. The CDR3 DNA follows: TGTGCCAGCAGCCCGACGACTAGCGGGCTAAATAGGGAGCAGTACTTC. Protein: CASSPTTSGLNREQYF.

The chain links TRBV10-3 to TRBJ2-1; D is undetermined. Trimming shortened V by 2 bases and J by 5 bases, and 10 bases separated the two germline ends. Germline CDR1 reads ENHRY; CDR2 reads SYGVKD. This CDR3 is 14 amino acids long. The CDR3 spells CAISEAFSDNEQFF. The CDR3 DNA follows: TGTGCCATCAGTGAGGCATTTTCCGACAATGAGCAGTTCTTC.

V and J are TRBV19 and TRBJ2-3; no clear D. Trimming stripped 10 bases from V and 4 bases from J, with 12 bases between. Germline lookup yields CDR1 LNHDA and CDR2 SQIVND (reference sequence). The CDR3 contains 12 residues. CDR3 loop: CATRSLADTQYF. The CDR3 nucleotides read TGTGCCACCCGGTCTTTGGCAGATACGCAGTATTTT.

The chain carries TRBV9 and TRBJ2-3, with a weak D call TRBD2 (6 bases). This CDR3 comprises 14 residues. Trimming stripped 2 bases from V and 9 bases from J, with 16 bases between. The germline CDR1 and CDR2 sequences are SGDLS and YYNGEE. The CDR3 DNA reads as TGTGCCAGCAGCGTTGTGTTGGTTGGAGGGACGCAGTATTTT. It encodes CASSVVLVGGTQYF.

The V gene is TRBV11-2, the J gene TRBJ2-1; no clear D gene. V lost 5 bases and J 10 bases, leaving 9 bases between the germline ends. Germline V CDR1 and CDR2: SGHAT, FQNNGV. The CDR3 extends over 11 amino acids. This CDR3 reads CASSPDREQFF. The CDR3 coding sequence is TGTGCCAGCAGCCCAGATCGAGAGCAGTTCTTC.

This clone was counted between two and nine times. This chain uses TRBV2 with TRBJ1-5; D call uncertain. This CDR3 spans 16 amino acids. V was shortened by 2 bases and J by 5 bases, with 16 bases between the two germline ends. The germline V gene encodes CDR1 SNHLY and CDR2 FYNNEI. CDR3 amino acids: CASSERGKGGDQPQHF. The CDR3 DNA reads TGTGCCAGCAGTGAACGAGGAAAAGGCGGGGATCAGCCCCAGCATTTT.

The chain couples TRBV18 to TRBJ2-1; no clear D. V lost 4 bases to trimming and J lost 5 bases, with 9 bases between them. Germline-derived CDR1 and CDR2 are KGHSH and LQKENI. The CDR3 totals 13 residues. The CDR3 DNA reads TGTGCCAGCTCACGTACCCCGGACAATGAGCAGTTCTTC. Translating gives CASSRTPDNEQFF.

The chain recombines TRBV19 with TRBJ1-1; D is ambiguous. Trimming pared 3 bases from V and 1 base from J, leaving 6 bases between. The germline gives CDR1 LNHDA, CDR2 SQIVND (reference sequence). The CDR3 sequence is 13 residues long. The DNA of the CDR3 is TGTGCCAGTAGTATGGGTGAGAACACTGAAGCTTTCTTT. Translated, it gives CASSMGENTEAFF.

V usage is TRBV5-1 and J usage is TRBJ2-3; D remains unclear. Germline V gene data show CDR1 as SGHRS and CDR2 as YFSETQ. The length of the CDR3 is 14 residues. Trimming shortened V by 0 bases and J by 1 base, and 6 bases separated the two germline ends. CDR3 sequence (DNA): TGCGCCAGCAGCTTGGGGCAGCGCACAGATACGCAGTATTTT. This codes for CASSLGQRTDTQYF.